The rows below give T cell receptor beta chains drawn from one sample of a study of shared clonotypes between healthy human individuals. TCRdb keeps only in-frame clones here, not all; method: immunoSEQ multiplex PCR. Of over a million clones listed, around 78% are singletons. The sequenced sample was memory CD4+ T cells from PBMCs. Receptors originate from a man between 18 and 35 years old in good health. Some clones in this sample may be carry-over from other donors' samples. The CDR3 runs from the conserved cysteine through the conserved F or W. The order of the fields is clone size, D gene, V gene, J gene, CDR3 DNA, CDR3 protein. The D gene is left open where the match is weak. Not all rows give a size; the values are once, few, many and, for expanded clones, a class.

-	-	TRBV6-5	TRBJ1-3	TGTGCCAGCAGTTATTCCTCGGGAGGTTTTAACACCATATATTTT	CASSYSSGGFNTIYF
-	TRBD1	TRBV6-5	TRBJ1-1	TGTGCCAGCAGCCTCGGGACAGGGCTTGTAGCTTTCTTT	CASSLGTGLVAFF
few	-	TRBV29-1	TRBJ1-5	TGCAGCGTTGTATACGGTTACAATCAGCCCCAGCATTTT	CSVVYGYNQPQHF
-	-	TRBV11-2	TRBJ2-3	TGTGCCAGCAGCTTAGCCCTAGCAGCAGATACGCAGTATTTT	CASSLALAADTQYF
few	-	TRBV7-2	TRBJ1-1	TGTGCCAGCAGCCAGCCGAACACTGAAGCTTTCTTT	CASSQPNTEAFF
-	-	TRBV7-9	TRBJ2-1	TGTGCCAGCAAAGGGACTTCTTATAACACTGAGCAGTTCTTC	CASKGTSYNTEQFF
-	TRBD1	TRBV29-1	TRBJ1-1	TGCAGCGTGGGACAGGGTTGGGGCATGAACACTGAAGCTTTCTTT	CSVGQGWGMNTEAFF
-	TRBD1	TRBV7-9	TRBJ2-5	TGTGCCAGCAGCTTAAGGACAGGGTACCAAGAGACCCAGTACTTC	CASSLRTGYQETQYF
-	-	TRBV6-5	TRBJ1-2	TGTGCCAGCAGTTACTCGTGGGCCGATACTAACTATGGCTACACCTTC	CASSYSWADTNYGYTF
-	-	TRBV5-1	TRBJ1-2	TGCGCCAGCAGCTTGAACCCATCCGCGGGGACTCAAGGCTACACCTTC	CASSLNPSAGTQGYTF
-	TRBD1	TRBV6-5	TRBJ1-1	TGTGCCAGCAGTTTCACGGACAGGGACACTGAAGCTTTCTTT	CASSFTDRDTEAFF
-	-	TRBV20-1	TRBJ1-1	TGCCGATTCCGGGGAACTGAAGCTTTCTTT	CRFRGTEAFF
once	-	TRBV7-2	TRBJ1-5	TGTGCCAGCAGCTTAATTCGGGGGGTGGGTCAGCCCCAGCATTTT	CASSLIRGVGQPQHF
-	-	TRBV2	TRBJ2-5	TGTGCCAGCAGGACAGCCTTGGAGACCCAGTACTTC	CASRTALETQYF
many	TRBD1	TRBV4-2	TRBJ1-1	TGTGCCAGCAGCCCTCCGACAGGGGCTACGATGAACACTGAAGCTTTCTTT	CASSPPTGATMNTEAFF
-	TRBD2	TRBV11-2	TRBJ2-7	TGTGCCAGCAGTCTTGTCCAGGGCTCAACTAGCGGGGCCTACGAGCAGTACTTC	CASSLVQGSTSGAYEQYF
-	-	TRBV2	TRBJ2-7	TGTGCCAGCAGTGACCCGCGAGGCCTCTACGAGCAGTACTTC	CASSDPRGLYEQYF
-	-	TRBV4-2	TRBJ2-2	TGTGCCAGCAGCCAAACACACACCGGGGAGCTGTTTTTT	CASSQTHTGELFF
-	-	TRBV5-3	TRBJ2-5	TGTGCCAGAAGCTTGGATGGGGCAGAGACCCAGTACTTC	CARSLDGAETQYF
-	-	TRBV5-1	TRBJ2-2	TGCGCCAGCAGCTTGGTAACAAACACCGGGGAGCTGTTTTTT	CASSLVTNTGELFF
-	-	TRBV10-3	TRBJ1-5	TGTGCCATCAGGTCGACGGGGAATAATCAGCCCCAGCATTTT	CAIRSTGNNQPQHF
-	TRBD1	TRBV18	TRBJ1-5	TGTGCCAGCTCATCGGGACAGGGAGGACAGCCCCAGCATTTT	CASSSGQGGQPQHF
-	-	TRBV6-5	TRBJ2-7	TGTGCCAGCAGTCTGGCGGGATGGGGTAACGAGCAGTACTTC	CASSLAGWGNEQYF
-	-	TRBV7-2	TRBJ1-1	TGTGCCAGCAGTTCGATCGGGGGAACTACTGAAGCTTTCTTT	CASSSIGGTTEAFF
-	-	TRBV7-2	TRBJ2-1	TGTGCCAGCAGCCTGACTGCGGGGACGCCATACAATGAGCAGTTCTTC	CASSLTAGTPYNEQFF
-	-	TRBV6-1	TRBJ2-5	TGTGCCAGCAGTTCGGGACCGTTACAAGAGACCCAGTACTTC	CASSSGPLQETQYF
once	-	TRBV11-3	TRBJ2-7	TGTGCCAGTAGCCAAAGCCCGGCCGGCAGACCACCCTACGAGCAGTACTTC	CASSQSPAGRPPYEQYF
-	-	TRBV7-9	TRBJ2-3	TGTGCCAGCAGCTTCAGCAGGCAGCCAGATACGCAGTATTTT	CASSFSRQPDTQYF
-	TRBD1	TRBV5-1	TRBJ1-3	TGCGCCAGCAGCTCCTCCGGGACAGGCGGCGGAAACACCATATATTTT	CASSSSGTGGGNTIYF
-	TRBD2	TRBV7-2	TRBJ2-3	TGTGCCAGCAGCGTTAGTCGGCTAGCGGTCACAGATACGCAGTATTTT	CASSVSRLAVTDTQYF
-	-	TRBV29-1	TRBJ2-5	TGCAGCGTCCCAAACCGGGTGGGGGAGACCCAGTACTTC	CSVPNRVGETQYF
-	-	TRBV28	TRBJ1-5	TGTGCCAGCAGTTGGCGGTCCAAAGGGTATAGCAATCAGCCCCAGCATTTT	CASSWRSKGYSNQPQHF
-	-	TRBV5-1	TRBJ2-1	TGCGCCAGCAGCTTGCGCGGGCGACAAAGCTCCTACAATGAGCAGTTCTTC	CASSLRGRQSSYNEQFF
-	-	TRBV7-9	TRBJ1-2	TGCGCCAGCACCACACTGGGGAACTATGGCTACACCTTC	CASTTLGNYGYTF
-	-	TRBV29-1	TRBJ2-7	TGCAGCGTTGGGCCCCAATCGCCGCAGTACTTC	CSVGPQSPQYF
-	TRBD1	TRBV2	TRBJ1-1	TGTGCCAGCAGTACTCCCCCCGGGACAGGGTGGAACACTGAAGCTTTCTTT	CASSTPPGTGWNTEAFF